This T cell receptor (beta chain) was captured in a study of control samples from healthy donors and cancer patients. This CDR3 region has 13 residues. V was cut by 7 bases and J by 4 bases, with 14 bases left in between. CDR1 and CDR2 (germline): MDHEN, SYDVKM. Profiling relied on immunoSEQ multiplex PCR, and the TCRdb table lists in-frame clones only, not all of them. Of over 100,000 clones in the sample, 80% to 95% were seen once. This chain connects TRBV28 to TRBJ2-7; TRBD1 might be the D (6 bases). This TCR was recovered from a woman between 50 and 59 years old in good health. Source material: blood. The CDR3 is CASKGDVRYEQYF. The CDR3 bases are TGTGCCAGCAAGGGGGACGTTCGGTACGAGCAGTACTTC. Filled out from reference TRBV28 and TRBJ2-7, the complete variable domain reads DVKVTQSSRYLVKRTGEKVFLECVQDMDHENMFWYRQDPGLGLRLIYFSYDVKMKEKGDIPEGYSVSREKKERFSLILESASTNQTSMYLCASKGDVRYEQYFGPGTRLTVT.